This T cell receptor beta chain was sequenced in a study of cytomegalovirus exposure and HLA in healthy donors. As for this clone: Its antigen is undetermined.

The V end was cut by 3 bases, the J end by 2 bases, with 8 bases between. Germline V gives CDR1 MDHEN, CDR2 SYDVKM. The length of the CDR3 is 13 residues. Study-level points and caveats: Researchers reported in a later analysis that a missense DCLRE1C variant was tied to TCR beta V- and J-gene trimming.

Nominally healthy donors provided the samples, though records likely missed some immune exposures. Primers for the PCR totalled 60 Vbeta and 13 Jbeta. Measured with immunoSEQ multiplex PCR; TCRdb has only the in-frame clones, and not every one. The table has 40,000 to 45,000 clones, roughly 87% seen once; the top ten hold 6.5% to 9.5%. This TCR was sampled from a woman aged 40-49 years in good health and CMV-seropositive. This chain links TRBV28 with TRBJ2-7; D is possibly TRBD1 (5 bases). The sample taken for sequencing was PBMCs. This CDR3 is CASSFQGPYEQYF. DNA of the CDR3: TGTGCCAGCAGTTTCCAGGGCCCCTACGAGCAGTACTTC.